A single sample gave rise to the 32 T cell receptor beta chains below, sequenced in a study of post-analysis software for immune sequencing data. Study-wide findings and caveats: Five or six TRBV segments, TRBV5-6, TRBV5-1 and TRBV20-1 among them, were found more frequent in patients than controls.

No antigen has been assigned to these receptors. Unique molecular identifiers were built into the TCR beta cDNA libraries. TCRdb reprocessed the PCR reads via MiXCR and lists one record per CDR3 protein. Among approximately 570,000 distinct CDR3 sequences listed, 44% were seen once. Sequencing used blood. The receptors shown here come from a girl aged 10 to 17 with multiple sclerosis.

This chain connects TRBV10-3 to TRBJ2-7; TRBD2 is a possible D gene (5 bases). There are 14 residues in the CDR3. The germline V and J ends were trimmed by 10 bases and 5 bases, with 21 bases remaining between them. Looked up from germline, CDR1 is ENHRY and CDR2 is SYGVKD. The CDR3 nucleotides read TGTGCCACCCGATCCGGGATCGAGCGCGACGAGCAGTACTTC. Amino acids: CATRSGIERDEQYF.

This clonotype came up a few times. CDR3 region: CASSGSGPSGEQYF. The DNA of the CDR3 is TGTGCCAGCAGTGGGTCAGGCCCCTCTGGCGAGCAGTACTTC. The chain joins TRBV12-3 or TRBV12-4 to TRBJ2-7; D uncertain. Trimming cost V 5 bases and J 6 bases, with 17 bases left between them. This CDR3 comprises 14 residues.

The J gene is TRBJ1-1, the V gene TRBV7-9, with D uncertain. This CDR3 is built from 11 residues. From germline, CDR1 is SEHNR and CDR2 FQNEAQ (reference sequence). The V end lost 6 bases, the J end lost 5 bases, and 7 bases lay between the germline ends. DNA of the CDR3: TGTGCCAGCAGTATGGGTACTGAAGCTTTCTTT. The encoded protein is CASSMGTEAFF.

The CDR3 protein is CSASGNSNQPQHF. In DNA form, the CDR3 reads TGCAGTGCATCGGGGAATAGCAATCAGCCCCAGCATTTT. This rearrangement joins TRBV20-1 to TRBJ1-5, with D hard to call. The CDR3 is 13 residues long. CDR1 DFQATT and CDR2 SNEGSKA come from the germline V gene (reference sequence). V lost 6 bases to trimming and J lost 0 bases, with 9 bases between them.

This chain connects TRBV20-1 to TRBJ2-7, with D perhaps TRBD2 (6 bases). CDR1 DFQATT and CDR2 SNEGSKA come from the germline V gene (reference sequence). CDR3 length: 15 amino acids. The ends were cut back, 1 base at V and 12 bases at J, with 25 bases in the middle. In nucleotides, the CDR3 is TGCAGTGCTAGAGTCGGCGGGACCCTCAAAGAGACCCGGTACTTC. This codes for CSARVGGTLKETRYF.

This clonotype has just a few counts. This chain connects TRBV4-1 to TRBJ1-5; TRBD1 matches at 7 bases. Per the germline V gene, CDR1 is MGHRA and CDR2 is YSYEKL. J was trimmed by 0 bases and V by 4 bases; bases with no gene match: 12. This CDR3 contains 18 residues. Written as DNA, the CDR3 is TGCGCCAGCAGCCCGGGACAGCCCCTTTTGAGTAGCAATCAGCCCCAGCATTTT. Translating it yields CASSPGQPLLSSNQPQHF.

The chain uses TRBV27 and TRBJ2-3; 10 positions match TRBD2. V lost 1 base to trimming and J lost 5 bases; unmatched junction nucleotides: 6. Germline CDR1 MNHEY, CDR2 SMNVEV (reference sequence). The CDR3 sequence is 16 residues long. In DNA, the CDR3 is TGTGCCAGCAGTTTATTGGGACTAGCGAGCTTAGATACGCAGTATTTT. Translated: CASSLLGLASLDTQYF.

The rearrangement uses TRBV5-1 and TRBJ1-4; D is uncertain. CDR3 length: 14 amino acids. Trimming left V 1 base short and J 4 bases short, with 8 bases between. Germline CDR1 and CDR2: SGHRS and YFSETQ. The CDR3 region has the DNA TGCGCCAGCAGCTTGTTCGGCCTTAATGAAAAACTGTTTTTT. It encodes CASSLFGLNEKLFF. The full variable domain, with the rest looked up from reference TRBV5-1 and TRBJ1-4, is KAGVTQTPRYLIKTRGQQVTLSCSPISGHRSVSWYQQTPGQGLQFLFEYFSETQRNKGNFPGRFSGRQFSNSRSEMNVSTLELGDSALYLCASSLFGLNEKLFFGSGTQLSVL.

As for this clonotype: Possible read error: a much larger clone is one base away. The gene calls are TRBV12-3 or TRBV12-4 and TRBJ2-1; D is uncertain. This CDR3 spans 15 amino acids. Trimming left V 5 bases short and J 6 bases short, with 17 bases between. CDR3 sequence (DNA): TGTGCCAGCAGTCCTTTCCTCGATCCCGCCAATGAGCAGTTCTTC. Protein product: CASSPFLDPANEQFF.

The V and J genes are TRBV6-5 and TRBJ1-2; TRBD1 might be the D (5 bases). The CDR3 extends over 15 amino acids. Germline loops: CDR1 MNHEY, CDR2 SVGAGI. Trimming left V 5 bases short and J 4 bases short, with 17 bases between. The CDR3 protein is CASSPWTGGGYGYTF. The CDR3 nucleotides read TGTGCCAGCAGTCCTTGGACCGGGGGTGGCTATGGCTACACCTTC.

The rearrangement uses TRBV7-9 and TRBJ2-1, with D hard to call. Germline V gene data show CDR1 as SEHNR and CDR2 as FQNEAQ (reference sequence). The length of the CDR3 is 15 residues. V lost 7 bases to trimming and J lost 9 bases, with 22 bases between them. The CDR3 nucleotides are TGTGCCAGCATACAACCGATGGTAGCCCGCCTTGAGCAGTTCTTC. Amino acids: CASIQPMVARLEQFF.

The chain uses TRBV12-3 or TRBV12-4 and TRBJ2-1, with D perhaps TRBD1 or TRBD2 (5 bases each). CDR3 length: 16 amino acids. V was trimmed by 2 bases and J by 0 bases, leaving 11 bases between them. DNA for the CDR3: TGTGCCAGCAGTTTACCCGGGACGTACTCCTACAATGAGCAGTTCTTC. This codes for CASSLPGTYSYNEQFF.

This sequence joins TRBV5-6 and TRBJ2-2, with a possible D match to TRBD2 (7 bases). Germline values: CDR1 SGHDT, CDR2 YYEEEE. V shed 4 bases and J shed 4 bases, with 17 bases lying between them. This CDR3 contains 16 residues. The CDR3 DNA follows: TGTGCCAGCAGCCCATCGGGGGGCCTATTCACCGGGGAGCTGTTTTTT. Its protein product is CASSPSGGLFTGELFF.

The chain links TRBV29-1 to TRBJ1-1; 7 bases map to TRBD1. CDR1 is SQVTM and CDR2 is ANQGSEA in the germline V gene. The CDR3 has 13 residues. Trimming at V came to 4 bases and at J to 3 bases, leaving 5 bases not matched to a gene. For the CDR3, the DNA is TGCAGCGTTGCGTTAGGGGGCTACACTGAAGCTTTCTTT. It yields the protein CSVALGGYTEAFF.

This clonotype has only a few counts. The genes are TRBV29-1 and TRBJ2-1; D is uncertain. The V gene's germline CDR1 is SQVTM and CDR2 ANQGSEA. Deletions cut 0 bases from V and 6 bases from J, with 15 bases between. The CDR3 has 15 amino acids. CDR3 sequence (DNA): TGCAGCGTTGAAGACCCCCGGGTATGGCCCAATGAGCAGTTCTTC. Residues: CSVEDPRVWPNEQFF.

On this clonotype: The conserved closing phenylalanine or tryptophan is absent in this CDR3, likely reflecting a read error. In DNA, the CDR3 is TGTGCCAGCAGCCGGACAGGCGAGGTCCAGTACGTC. This gives the protein CASSRTGEVQYV. This chain links TRBV11-3 with TRBJ2-5; 7 bases line up with TRBD1. From germline, CDR1 is SGHNT and CDR2 YENEEA. V shed 5 bases, J shed 10 bases, and the junction held 7 bases outside the gene matches. This CDR3 has 12 residues.

This sequence joins TRBV20-1 and TRBJ2-1, with 9 bases fitting TRBD2. Germline V gene data show CDR1 as DFQATT and CDR2 as SNEGSKA (reference sequence). The V gene end was trimmed by 0 bases and the J gene end by 12 bases; junction bases not matched to a gene: 9. CDR3 length: 14 amino acids. As DNA, the CDR3 is TGCAGTGCTAGAGAAGCGGGAGGCCAGAGGGGGCAGTTCTTC. Its translation is CSAREAGGQRGQFF.

This chain connects TRBV7-2 to TRBJ2-5; D possibly corresponds to TRBD1 (6 bases). The V and J ends lost 2 bases and 11 bases respectively, with 21 bases between them. The CDR3 consists of 15 residues. In germline, CDR1 is SGHTA, CDR2 FQGNSA. The CDR3 DNA sequence: TGTGCCAGCAGCTTAATGGGCCAGGGGTACAATGAGCAGTACTTC. Its translation: CASSLMGQGYNEQYF. Combining the CDR3 with reference TRBV7-2 and TRBJ2-5 gives the whole variable domain GAGVSQSPSNKVTEKGKDVELRCDPISGHTALYWYRQSLGQGLEFLIYFQGNSAPDKSGLPSDRFSAERTGGSVSTLTIQRTQQEDSAVYLCASSLMGQGYNEQYFGPGTRLLVL.

The chain joins TRBV5-1 to TRBJ1-2; D unresolved. CDR1 is SGHRS and CDR2 is YFSETQ in the germline V gene. With 0 bases removed from V and 7 bases from J, the gap between germline ends came to 10 bases. This CDR3 contains 13 residues. CDR3 bases: TGCGCCAGCAGCTTGGATCAGATCGCTGGCTACACCTTC. Translation gives CASSLDQIAGYTF. Drawing the rest from reference TRBV5-1 and TRBJ1-2, the complete variable domain is KAGVTQTPRYLIKTRGQQVTLSCSPISGHRSVSWYQQTPGQGLQFLFEYFSETQRNKGNFPGRFSGRQFSNSRSEMNVSTLELGDSALYLCASSLDQIAGYTFGSGTRLTVV.

This clonotype was seen a few times. The chain combines TRBV7-9 with TRBJ2-5; D uncertain. Germline V CDR1 and CDR2: SEHNR, FQNEAQ (reference sequence). The CDR3 contains 14 residues. V lost 0 bases and J 0 bases, leaving 5 bases between the germline ends. CDR3 amino acids: CASSLATHQETQYF. CDR3 coding DNA: TGTGCCAGCAGCTTAGCAACCCACCAAGAGACCCAGTACTTC.

The sample holds a few counts of this clonotype. The chain combines TRBV6-6 with TRBJ1-6, with 7 positions matching TRBD1. CDR3 size: 15 residues. Trimming took 6 bases from V and 6 from J; bases not matched to a gene: 8. The germline gives CDR1 MNHNY, CDR2 SVGAGI (reference sequence). The DNA for the CDR3 is TGTGCCAGCAGCCAAAAGGGGGCGCGTAATTCACCCCTCCACTTT. This sequence encodes CASSQKGARNSPLHF.

A remark on this clonotype: One end of the junction does not line up with germline, which may come from a read error. The gene calls are TRBV11-3 and TRBJ2-1; no clear D. CDR3 size: 12 residues. Looked up from germline, CDR1 is SGHNT and CDR2 is YENEEA. The CDR3 region is CASSFPYSEQFF. In nucleotides, the CDR3 is TGTGCCAGCAGCTTCCCGTACAGTGAGCAGTTCTTC.

The J gene is TRBJ2-3, the V gene TRBV4-2, with unresolved D. V was pared by 1 base and J by 4 bases, with 12 bases between. CDR1 is LGHNA, CDR2 YNFKEQ, per germline. This CDR3 comprises 15 residues. The chain's CDR3 is CASSQVGGSADTQYF. DNA of the CDR3: TGTGCCAGCAGCCAAGTCGGCGGCTCCGCAGATACGCAGTATTTT.

This clonotype has a handful of counts. This sequence joins TRBV24-1 and TRBJ2-1; D remains unclear. Trimming removed 6 bases at V and 7 bases at J, with 15 bases between. Germline CDR1 reads KGHDR; CDR2 reads SFDVKD. The CDR3 has 14 amino acids. The CDR3 protein is CATSSRAGWNEQFF. CDR3 sequence (DNA): TGTGCCACCAGTTCAAGGGCTGGGTGGAATGAGCAGTTCTTC.

The chain has TRBV2 and TRBJ1-2; perhaps TRBD1 as D (5 bases). The ends were cut back, 4 bases at V and 6 bases at J, with 21 bases in the middle. CDR1 and CDR2 from the germline V gene are SNHLY and FYNNEI. CDR3 length: 16 amino acids. This CDR3 reads CASSATGQGVQDGYTF. Here the CDR3 DNA reads TGTGCCAGCAGTGCAACGGGGCAGGGCGTACAGGATGGCTACACCTTC.

The rearrangement links TRBV5-6 to TRBJ2-5; D is ambiguous. Germline values: CDR1 SGHDT, CDR2 YYEEEE. CDR3 length: 14 amino acids. Trimming removed 3 bases at V and 7 bases at J, with 16 bases between. DNA of the CDR3: TGTGCCAGCAGCTCGGACGGCTGGGTGGGGACCCAGTACTTC. Residues: CASSSDGWVGTQYF.

This clonotype has ten or more counts. CDR3 in DNA: TGTGCCAGCGCCCTTCTGGGGGACAGAAGTTACAATGAGCAGTTCTTC. It encodes CASALLGDRSYNEQFF. The J gene is TRBJ2-1, the V gene TRBV7-2, with 7 positions matching TRBD1. Per the germline V gene, CDR1 is SGHTA and CDR2 is FQGNSA. Losses at the gene ends were 8 bases for V and 4 bases for J; bases not matched to a gene: 14. The CDR3 is 16 residues long.

This clonotype occurred a few times. The chain is built from TRBV12-3 or TRBV12-4 and TRBJ1-2; 8 nucleotides line up with TRBD1. Germline trimming cut 1 base from V and 8 bases from J; bases unmatched to any gene: 9. This CDR3 has 15 amino acids. CDR3 amino acids: CASSLGGQGQRGYTF. DNA for the CDR3: TGTGCCAGCAGTTTAGGAGGACAGGGTCAACGCGGCTACACCTTC.

The gene calls are TRBV29-1 and TRBJ2-1; D gene unclear. Trimming pared 7 bases from V and 4 bases from J, leaving 14 bases between. CDR1 SQVTM and CDR2 ANQGSEA come from the germline V gene. The CDR3 extends over 13 amino acids. The CDR3 DNA reads TGCAGCGCCGGTGGGCTGGTTTACAATGAGCAGTTCTTC. As protein: CSAGGLVYNEQFF.

Details on this clonotype: The junction does not match germline at one end; this may be a read error. CDR3 amino acids: CAGRFSGANVLTF. CDR3 in DNA: TGTGCCGGCAGATTCTCTGGGGCCAACGTCCTGACTTTC. J is TRBJ2-6 and V is TRBV5-4, with D unresolved. CDR3 size: 13 residues. The germline V gene encodes CDR1 SGHNT and CDR2 YYREEE (reference sequence).

Comments on this clonotype: Just one base apart from a much larger clone, this may be a read error. The chain has TRBV7-2 and TRBJ2-3; maybe TRBD1 (6 bases). Germline CDR1 is SGHTA and CDR2 is FQGNSA. The CDR3 is made up of 12 amino acids. CDR3 residues: CASGGYTGTQYF. The CDR3 DNA sequence: TGTGCCAGCGGGGGCTACACAGGTACGCAGTATTTT.

In this sample, this clonotype turned up once. The junction differs from germline at one of its ends, possibly a read error. This chain uses TRBV12-3 or TRBV12-4 with TRBJ2-5; no clear D. CDR3 length: 19 amino acids. CDR3 sequence (DNA): TGTGCCAACAGTTTAGATTATGACCGACTCTCTCCCGCGGTTGGGACCCAGTACTTC. Translation: CANSLDYDRLSPAVGTQYF.